This entry describes one T cell receptor (beta chain). This clone was seen only once. Its antigen has not been determined. One base away there is no much larger clone; base qualities are not given. The data were taken from a study of blood T cell repertoires in COVID-19 (dated by TCRdb to 2018 to 2021). A note on the overall study: The collaborator samples originated in the United States, Italy and Spain and spanned the acute and convalescent phases of COVID-19. Samples were obtained from the ongoing ImmuneRACE study (first 160 participants) and from 1,000 to 1,500 subjects provided by 6 global collaborators. The repertoires were released in a freely available public database meant as a resource for research on the immune response to SARS-CoV-2. Nearly every sample came with metadata listing a de-identified subject ID, COVID-19 status, age in years and sex. Subjects who had been exposed to COVID-19, were actively infected with it, or had recovered from it provided the deeply sampled blood TCRbeta repertoires that made up the dataset. The prospective study material was composed of cDNA or gDNA derived from T cells, B-cell-depleted T cells, or PBMCs. HLA class I and class II types, where available, came from metadata supplied by the sample provider rather than from assay-based typing.

At one collaborating source in Seattle, patients were enrolled during active infection and were followed longitudinally through the course of disease. Collaborating institutions collected whole blood in K2EDTA tubes following their own protocols. For TCRbeta analysis, collaborators shipped samples in one of three forms: frozen whole blood, isolated PBMCs, or DNA extracted from either of those sample types. Broad study findings and their caveats: The quantity of clinical and demographic metadata differed by source and by participant and was supplied without curation.

The CDR3 sequence holds 16 residues, the cysteine and phenylalanine included. CDR3 DNA only is kept here, 48 bases in frame from base 1. Unmatched junction bases come to 9, with V trimmed by 3 bases and J by 2 bases. CDR1 is given as MGHDK and CDR2 as SYGVNS, both from the germline V gene. The immunoSEQ Assay, a bias-controlled multiplex PCR, was used to amplify TCRbeta CDR3 regions from genomic DNA. Regarding the original processing steps: The number of nucleated cells in each sample was estimated from the amplification of reference gene primers within the assay. To quantify the absolute abundance of each unique TCRbeta CDR3 rearrangement, sequence reads were collapsed and filtered. Productive Simpson clonality was computed per sample as the square root of Simpson's diversity index over productive rearrangements. Imported from immuneACCESS, the table was reduced by TCRdb to in-frame sequences with V and J called. These copies leave out some clones; in studies compared against another copy, an unresolved V gene accounts for under half, and the cause of the remainder is not known. V and J calls and clone size are copied from that table; D and trimming were computed from the DNA. The sample includes fewer than 250,000 clones, with 84% observed a single time. The ten top clones hold 10% of the sample.

This TCR came from a woman older than 75 with COVID-19, enrolled during active disease. Sequencing was done on a sample of peripheral blood. The chain uses TRBV25-1 and TRBJ2-5; 7 of the junction bases match TRBD2. At the DNA level, the sequence is TGTGCCAGCAGTGATCCGGGAGGCATAAGTCAAGAGACCCAGTACTTC. Its translation reads: CASSDPGGISQETQYF.